This T cell receptor beta chain is from a study of T cell repertoires in aging, cancer and after chemotherapy. About the research overall: Chronic lymphocytic leukemia patients on fludarabine- or bendamustine-based regimens gave paired samples before and after chemotherapy. The whole study produced a dataset of around 8.4 million TCR reads. The study, taken as a whole, reports: Median generation probability rose over the chemotherapy interval in each cancer cohort, suggesting rebound thymic output.

Trimming left V 3 bases short and J 4 bases short, with 10 bases between. From germline, CDR1 is LNHDA and CDR2 SQIVND (reference sequence). This CDR3 comprises 14 residues. Multiplex touch-down PCR with TRB-A/B primers amplified rearranged V-D-J TRB sequences. TCRdb fed the multiplex PCR reads into MiXCR, producing one record per CDR3 protein. The top ten hold about two thirds of the sample, which has approximately 6,600 distinct CDR3 sequences, 25% to 30% seen once. The template was genomic DNA from peripheral blood, not RNA. In regard to this clonotype: Its matching antigen is unknown.

The gene calls are TRBV19 and TRBJ2-1; tentatively, D is TRBD1 or TRBD2 (5 bases each). The sample comprised blood. The source is a human donor with a blood cancer. The donor label of this sample is uncertain. The CDR3 DNA reads TGTGCCAGTAGTATGGGGACGCTTTACAATGAGCAGTTCTTC. It specifies CASSMGTLYNEQFF. Together with reference TRBV19 and TRBJ2-1, the CDR3 gives the full variable domain: DGGITQSPKYLFRKEGQNVTLSCEQNLNHDAMYWYRQDPGQGLRLIYYSQIVNDFQKGDIAEGYSVSREKKESFPLTVTSAQKNPTAFYLCASSMGTLYNEQFFGPGTRLTVL.